This T cell receptor beta chain was recovered during a study of T cells in Graves' hyperthyroidism and ophthalmopathy. Study conclusions and caveats: Separation of ophthalmopathy from stable hyperthyroidism was achieved by a 13 V-J model. Most clonotypes expanded in thyroid above 0.001 were likewise present in blood.

Comment on this clonotype: Its specificity is unknown.

With duration under 3 months, ophthalmopathy was active: Clinical Activity Score at least 3, NOSPECS at least 4. From RNA transcripts, TCR beta CDR3 regions were amplified. HTBI primers were used for first-round RT-PCR of the TCR CDR3. Using its own MiXCR run on the multiplex PCR reads, TCRdb lists one record per CDR3 protein. The sample has more than 300,000 distinct CDR3 sequences, 18% seen once; the top ten hold 40%. The CDR3 has 13 amino acids. The germline V gene encodes CDR1 ENHRY and CDR2 SYGVKD. This TCR derives from a man aged 18 to 29 with Graves' ophthalmopathy. The V and J genes are TRBV10-3 and TRBJ2-7, with TRBD1 matching over 9 bases. Sequenced input: blood. This CDR3 is CATSWDRVLEQYF. As DNA, the CDR3 is TGTGCTACATCGTGGGACAGGGTTCTCGAGCAGTACTTC.